This TCR beta chain was obtained from a study of cytomegalovirus exposure and HLA in healthy donors. Samples came from healthy bone marrow donors. The V gene lost 0 bases and the J gene lost 5 bases, with 8 bases spanning the gap. CDR1 is MNHNS, CDR2 SASEGT, per germline. The CDR3 has 13 residues. PCR involved 60 Vbeta and 13 Jbeta primers. In the original analysis: Per a later analysis, the number of unique TCR beta chains was around 80 million, of which roughly 9.9 million were shared. Sequenced by immunoSEQ multiplex PCR; TCRdb stores in-frame clones only, minus some. The DNA was the basis for D and trimming; V, J and clone size are from that table. The table has around 190,000 clones, around 76% seen once; the top ten hold under 2%.

The sample comprised PBMCs. The TCR sequence derives from a man between 25 and 39 years old in good health and CMV-seronegative. The V gene is TRBV6-1, the J gene TRBJ2-7, with a possible D match to TRBD1 (6 bases). CDR3 sequence reads: CASSEAGAHEQYF. The DNA for the CDR3 is TGTGCCAGCAGTGAAGCGGGGGCCCACGAGCAGTACTTC.